Listed below are T cell receptor beta chains from one sample, sequenced in a study of T cell changes during pregnancy in multiple sclerosis. Sequenced by immunoSEQ multiplex PCR; TCRdb stores in-frame clones only, minus some. The profile shows tens of thousands of clones, roughly 92% of them singletons. Here the sequenced sample was peripheral blood, taken in the first trimester of pregnancy. Receptor source: a female donor in good health, enrolled as a control in a pregnancy study. CDR3s include the opening cysteine and the closing phenylalanine or tryptophan. Fields, in order: clone size, J gene, D gene, V gene, CDR3 protein, CDR3 DNA. A D gene is named only where the DNA matches it firmly. Clone size is given for some rows only: seen once, a few or many times, or a class if the clone is expanded.

. TRBJ1-1 . TRBV2 CASSEDGWDTEAFF TGTGCCAGCAGTGAAGACGGGTGGGACACTGAAGCTTTCTTT
. TRBJ2-1 TRBD1 TRBV2 CASSEGQGPYNEQFF TGTGCCAGCAGTGAAGGACAGGGGCCCTACAATGAGCAGTTCTTC
. TRBJ2-7 TRBD1 TRBV5-5 CASRQAGTGYYEQYF TGTGCCAGCAGGCAAGCCGGGACAGGGTACTACGAGCAGTACTTC
. TRBJ1-1 . TRBV9 CASSPGPPKGVNTEAFF TGTGCCAGCAGCCCAGGACCTCCCAAAGGGGTAAACACTGAAGCTTTCTTT
. TRBJ2-7 TRBD1 TRBV28 CASSRQGASYEQYF TGTGCCAGCAGCCGACAGGGGGCATCCTACGAGCAGTACTTC
. TRBJ2-5 . TRBV18 CASSPPAGETQYF TGTGCCAGCTCACCACCGGCAGGAGAGACCCAGTACTTC
. TRBJ2-7 . TRBV15 CATSRGAYEQYF TGTGCCACCAGTCGCGGGGCCTACGAGCAGTACTTC
. TRBJ2-4 TRBD2 TRBV28 CASSLLTGGGNIQYF TGTGCCAGCAGTTTGTTAACGGGAGGGGGAAACATTCAGTACTTC
. TRBJ1-1 . TRBV27 CASSLSGGEGTEAFF TGTGCCAGCAGTTTATCAGGGGGAGAGGGCACTGAAGCTTTCTTT
. TRBJ1-4 . TRBV5-1 CASSLNIPFQGLFF TGCGCCAGCAGCTTGAATATTCCCTTTCAGGGACTGTTTTTT
. TRBJ2-2 TRBD1 TRBV2 CASSGNRGLGTGELFF TGTGCCAGCAGTGGTAACAGGGGGCTGGGCACCGGGGAGCTGTTTTTT
. TRBJ2-2 . TRBV4-1 CASSSPGVGTGELFF TGCGCCAGCAGCTCCCCGGGAGTAGGCACCGGGGAGCTGTTTTTT
. TRBJ2-5 TRBD2 TRBV7-2 CASSLDGASGETQYF TGTGCCAGCAGCTTAGATGGGGCTAGCGGAGAGACCCAGTACTTC
. TRBJ1-2 . TRBV5-5 CASSPEGLEYGYTF TGTGCCAGCAGCCCAGAGGGACTTGAGTATGGCTACACCTTC
. TRBJ2-3 . TRBV7-2 CASSLLGHDTDTQYF TGTGCCAGCAGCCTTTTGGGACACGACACAGATACGCAGTATTTT
. TRBJ2-7 . TRBV18 CASSPSFQVYEQYF TGTGCCAGCTCACCTTCATTCCAGGTTTACGAGCAGTACTTC
. TRBJ2-7 . TRBV7-2 CASSFEAPSSYEQYF TGTGCCAGCAGCTTCGAGGCCCCGAGCTCCTACGAGCAGTACTTC
once TRBJ2-2 TRBD2 TRBV5-4 CASSPGGTSGNTGELFF TGTGCCAGCAGCCCGGGGGGGACTAGCGGGAACACCGGGGAGCTGTTTTTT
. TRBJ2-7 . TRBV19 CASSIGGPRPYEQYF TGTGCCAGTAGTATCGGGGGACCTAGGCCCTACGAGCAGTACTTC
. TRBJ2-3 . TRBV6-1 CASSVTGTSTDTQYF TGTGCCAGCAGTGTAACAGGGACCAGCACAGATACGCAGTATTTT
. TRBJ1-2 . TRBV28 CASSGTEDTFNYGYTF TGTGCCAGCTCCGGCACGGAAGACACTTTTAACTATGGCTACACCTTC
. TRBJ2-2 . TRBV27 CASSQTGTRANTGELFF TGTGCCAGCAGTCAGACAGGGACTAGGGCGAACACCGGGGAGCTGTTTTTT
. TRBJ1-4 TRBD1 TRBV5-1 CASSVGTDSEKLFF TGCGCCAGCAGCGTCGGGACAGACTCTGAAAAACTGTTTTTT
. TRBJ1-5 . TRBV28 CASLTPGNQPQHF TGTGCCAGTCTTACACCCGGCAATCAGCCCCAGCATTTT
. TRBJ2-7 TRBD2 TRBV6-7 CASSYGEGLAGVYEQYF TGTGCCAGCAGTTACGGGGAGGGACTAGCGGGAGTTTACGAGCAGTACTTC
once TRBJ2-1 TRBD2 TRBV5-4 CASSSGTSDYNEQFF TGTGCCAGCAGCTCCGGGACTAGCGACTACAATGAGCAGTTCTTC
. TRBJ1-5 TRBD1 TRBV19 CASSRTGEVNQPQHF TGTGCCAGTAGCCGAACAGGGGAAGTCAATCAGCCCCAGCATTTT
once TRBJ2-3 . TRBV5-6 CASSLQGSHTQYF TGTGCCAGCAGCTTGCAGGGGTCACATACGCAGTATTTT
. TRBJ1-5 . TRBV4-1 CASSQDSGRSNGVRHF TGCGCCAGCAGCCAAGATAGCGGCCGGTCAAACGGTGTACGGCATTTT
. TRBJ2-5 . TRBV6-1 CASSQLPRLGETQYF TGTGCCAGCAGCCAACTCCCACGGCTAGGAGAGACCCAGTACTTC
once TRBJ2-7 . TRBV27 CARPFGKCYEQYF TGTGCCAGGCCATTCGGGAAGTGCTACGAGCAGTACTTC
. TRBJ2-7 TRBD1 TRBV5-1 CASSSSGTAGYEQYF TGCGCCAGCAGCTCCTCCGGGACAGCAGGCTACGAGCAGTACTTC
. TRBJ2-7 TRBD2 TRBV11-3 CASSPSGSSIEQYF TGTGCCAGCAGCCCCAGCGGGAGTTCTATCGAGCAGTACTTC